The text below deals with one TCR beta chain. Its target is unknown. The sample comes from a study of cytomegalovirus exposure and HLA in healthy donors. Whole-study findings and limits: The study dropped some indistinguishable V segments, TRBV6-2 and TRBV6-3 among them. Evidence from a later analysis indicated that most CMV-associated TCR beta chains looked HLA-restricted. In a later analysis, about 17,000 TCR beta sequences were associated with HLA alleles at 0.05 false discovery rate.

The PCR made use of 60 Vbeta and 13 Jbeta primers. Clones were read by immunoSEQ multiplex PCR, and TCRdb kept only the in-frame ones, dropping some. Counted here are about 190,000 clones, about nine tenths occurring once; the ten biggest clones make up around 0.99%. V lost 1 base and J lost 0; bases outside the gene matches: 6. Germline lookup yields CDR1 SGHNT and CDR2 YYREEE (reference sequence). CDR3 size: 17 residues. V is TRBV5-4 and J is TRBJ2-1; 8 bases are a match to TRBD2. The TCR comes from a boy aged 2 to 10 in good health and CMV-seronegative. Material: PBMCs. CDR3 DNA sequence: TGTGCCAGCAGCTTGTATTTAGCGGGGTCCTCCTACAATGAGCAGTTCTTC. Its protein is CASSLYLAGSSYNEQFF.